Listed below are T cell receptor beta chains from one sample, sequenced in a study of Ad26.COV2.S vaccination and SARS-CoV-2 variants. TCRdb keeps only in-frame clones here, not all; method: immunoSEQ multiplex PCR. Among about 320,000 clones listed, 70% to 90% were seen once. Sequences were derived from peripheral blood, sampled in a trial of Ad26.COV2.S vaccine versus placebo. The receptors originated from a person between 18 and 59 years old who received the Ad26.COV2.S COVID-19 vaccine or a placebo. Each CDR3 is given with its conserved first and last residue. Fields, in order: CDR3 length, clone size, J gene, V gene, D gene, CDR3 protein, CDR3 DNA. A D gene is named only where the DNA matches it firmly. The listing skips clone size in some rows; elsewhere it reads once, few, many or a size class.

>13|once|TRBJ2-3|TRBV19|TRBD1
CASEDRPLNTQYF
TGTGCCAGTGAGGACAGGCCACTCAATACGCAGTATTTT
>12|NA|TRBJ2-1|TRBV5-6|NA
CASSLRISRGFF
TGTGCCAGCAGCTTGCGTATCTCCCGGGGGTTCTTC
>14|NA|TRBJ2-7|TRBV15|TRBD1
CATSAGQGSREQYF
TGTGCCACCAGCGCGGGACAGGGTAGTCGGGAGCAGTACTTC
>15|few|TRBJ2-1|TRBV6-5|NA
CASKTTPGSYNEQFF
TGTGCCAGCAAAACCACTCCCGGGTCCTACAATGAGCAGTTCTTC
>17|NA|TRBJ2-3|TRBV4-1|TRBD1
CASSQGSGQFSTDTQYF
TGCGCCAGCAGCCAAGGCTCGGGACAGTTTAGCACAGATACGCAGTATTTT
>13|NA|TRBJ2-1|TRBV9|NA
CASSVLRGNEQFF
TGTGCCAGCAGCGTACTCCGGGGCAATGAGCAGTTCTTC
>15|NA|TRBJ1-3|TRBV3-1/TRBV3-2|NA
CASSQRTLSGNTIYF
TGTGCCAGCAGCCAACGGACGCTGAGTGGAAACACCATATATTTT
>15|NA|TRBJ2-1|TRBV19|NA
CASSIVGRATNEQFF
TGTGCCAGTAGTATTGTAGGCAGGGCAACCAATGAGCAGTTCTTC
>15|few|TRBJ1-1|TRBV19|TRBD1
CASSIAGTGRHEAFF
TGTGCCAGTAGTATAGCAGGGACAGGGCGTCATGAAGCTTTCTTT
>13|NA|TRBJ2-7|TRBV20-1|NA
CSASPSGHYEQYF
TGCAGTGCTAGTCCCAGCGGCCACTACGAGCAGTACTTC
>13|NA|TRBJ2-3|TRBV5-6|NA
CASSLLGGDTQYF
TGTGCCAGCAGCTTACTAGGTGGCGATACGCAGTATTTT
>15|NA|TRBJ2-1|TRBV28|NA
CASSSGRTFYNEQFF
TGTGCCAGCAGTTCGGGCAGAACTTTCTACAATGAGCAGTTCTTC
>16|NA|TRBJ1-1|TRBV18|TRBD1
CASSPQQGTVGTEAFF
TGTGCCAGCTCACCGCAACAGGGGACAGTTGGTACTGAAGCTTTCTTT
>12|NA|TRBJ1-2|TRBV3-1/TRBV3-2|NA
CASSESQYGYTF
TGTGCCAGCAGCGAGTCCCAATATGGCTACACCTTC
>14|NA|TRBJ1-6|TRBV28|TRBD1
CASTTGTGASPLHF
TGTGCCAGCACTACCGGGACAGGGGCCTCACCCCTCCACTTT
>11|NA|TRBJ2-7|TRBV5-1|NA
CASSQGTEQYF
TGCGCCAGCAGCCAGGGTACGGAGCAGTACTTC
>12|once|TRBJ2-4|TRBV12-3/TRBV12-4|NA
CASSVGQNIQYF
TGTGCCAGCAGCGTGGGACAAAACATTCAGTACTTC
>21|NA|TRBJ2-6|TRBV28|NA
CASRLMRGVLGASSGANVLTF
TGTGCCAGCAGACTTATGAGGGGGGTGTTAGGGGCTAGTTCTGGGGCCAACGTCCTGACTTTC
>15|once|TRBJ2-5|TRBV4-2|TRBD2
CASSQGLAEVETQYF
TGTGCCAGCAGCCAAGGCCTAGCGGAGGTAGAGACCCAGTACTTC
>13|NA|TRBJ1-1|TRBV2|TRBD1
CASIGTANTEAFF
TGTGCCAGCATAGGGACAGCGAACACTGAAGCTTTCTTT
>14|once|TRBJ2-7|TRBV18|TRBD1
CASSLRDRGNEQYF
TGTGCCAGCTCACTACGGGACAGGGGAAACGAGCAGTACTTC
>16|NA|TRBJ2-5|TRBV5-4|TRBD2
CASSLRLAGGQETQYF
TGTGCCAGCAGCTTAAGACTAGCGGGGGGCCAAGAGACCCAGTACTTC
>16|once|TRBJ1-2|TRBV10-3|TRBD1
CAISSGTGSFLYGYTF
TGTGCCATCAGCTCCGGGACAGGGAGTTTTCTCTATGGCTACACCTTC
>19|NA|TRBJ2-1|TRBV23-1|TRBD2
CASSQFVGTSGERYNEQFF
TGCGCCAGCAGTCAATTTGTAGGGACTAGCGGGGAAAGGTACAATGAGCAGTTCTTC
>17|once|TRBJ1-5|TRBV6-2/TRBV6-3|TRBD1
CASSKWTGTYSNQPQHF
TGTGCCAGCAGCAAGTGGACAGGGACTTATAGCAATCAGCCCCAGCATTTT
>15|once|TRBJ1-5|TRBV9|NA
CASSGADSPNQPQHF
TGTGCCAGCAGCGGGGCTGACAGTCCCAATCAGCCCCAGCATTTT